A selection of T cell receptor beta chains follows, all from one sample in a study of identical twins. MiXCR, applied by TCRdb to the 5' RACE reads, yields one record per CDR3 protein. The table records 550,000 to 700,000 distinct CDR3 sequences, approximately 10% of them present only once. The same specimen was also included in a second study, on yellow fever vaccine responses in identical twins.

Sequences were obtained from PBMCs. These receptors were taken from a woman between 18 and 29 years old in good health. The CDR3 runs from the conserved cysteine through the conserved F or W. The D gene is left open where the match is weak. Size values are once, few and many counts, or a class for expanded clones, and some rows have none.

DNA: TGCGCCAGCAGCTTGACAGGGGCGGACACTGAAGCTTTCTTT
CDR3: CASSLTGADTEAFF
J: TRBJ1-1
V: TRBV5-1
D: TRBD1
size: many

DNA: TGTGCCACCCATCCCGGGACTACCCCCGGTGGGACGCAGTATTTT
CDR3: CATHPGTTPGGTQYF
J: TRBJ2-3
V: TRBV30
D: TRBD2
size: few

DNA: TGTGCCAGCAGTGATGTAGTTTGGACAGACCAAGAGACCCAGTACTTC
CDR3: CASSDVVWTDQETQYF
J: TRBJ2-5
V: TRBV2
D: NA
size: NA

DNA: TGTGCCAGCAGCCCGCCCGGGAGGGCCTACGAGCAGTACTTC
CDR3: CASSPPGRAYEQYF
J: TRBJ2-7
V: TRBV27
D: TRBD2
size: few

DNA: TGTGCCAGCAGCTTAGCACGTTTTGCAGGGGAGTTCTCTGGAAACACCATATATTTT
CDR3: CASSLARFAGEFSGNTIYF
J: TRBJ1-3
V: TRBV7-8
D: NA
size: NA

DNA: TGTGCCAGCAGCTTCGGGCGGGAAGCAGGTGGCTACACCTTC
CDR3: CASSFGREAGGYTF
J: TRBJ1-2
V: TRBV11-2
D: NA
size: NA

DNA: TGTGCCAGCAGCCGACCGGGACAGGGGGCTTACGAGCAGTACTTC
CDR3: CASSRPGQGAYEQYF
J: TRBJ2-7
V: TRBV7-2
D: TRBD1
size: many

DNA: TGCGCCAGCAGCTTGGTAGGGGCAGAGCAGTTCTTC
CDR3: CASSLVGAEQFF
J: TRBJ2-1
V: TRBV5-1
D: NA
size: many

DNA: TGCAGTGCTAGAGACCTACTAGCGGGAGTAACCGGGGAGCTGTTTTTT
CDR3: CSARDLLAGVTGELFF
J: TRBJ2-2
V: TRBV20-1
D: TRBD2
size: NA

DNA: TGCAGTGCTAGACTACTAAGGACAGGGACCTACGAGCAGTACTTC
CDR3: CSARLLRTGTYEQYF
J: TRBJ2-7
V: TRBV20-1
D: TRBD1
size: NA

DNA: TGTGCCTGGAGTCCCCCCGGGTACGAGCAGTACTTC
CDR3: CAWSPPGYEQYF
J: TRBJ2-7
V: TRBV30
D: NA
size: few

DNA: TGTGCCATCAGTGAGACGATAATGGGGGCGCGAGGGACTGAAGCTTTCTTT
CDR3: CAISETIMGARGTEAFF
J: TRBJ1-1
V: TRBV10-3
D: NA
size: NA

DNA: TGTGCCAGCAGCCAAGCAGTAGGGGCTGGGGAGACCCAGTACTTC
CDR3: CASSQAVGAGETQYF
J: TRBJ2-5
V: TRBV3-1
D: NA
size: many

DNA: TGTGCCACCAGTGAAATGCCGAGGGGGGTGGATGCAGATACGCAGTATTTT
CDR3: CATSEMPRGVDADTQYF
J: TRBJ2-3
V: TRBV24-1
D: NA
size: few

DNA: TGTGCCAGCTCCAGGGACACCTTTTACAATGAGCAGTTCTTC
CDR3: CASSRDTFYNEQFF
J: TRBJ2-1
V: TRBV18
D: NA
size: NA

DNA: TGCGCCAGCAGCTGGCCCCGGGATAGCGGGAGTTACGATGAGCAGTTCTTC
CDR3: CASSWPRDSGSYDEQFF
J: TRBJ2-1
V: TRBV5-1
D: TRBD2
size: NA

DNA: TGTGCCTGGGGCCCGGGGCTCATCTCCTATGGCTACACCTTC
CDR3: CAWGPGLISYGYTF
J: TRBJ1-2
V: TRBV30
D: NA
size: few

DNA: TGTGCCAGCAGCGAACGATGGGAGTTAAACTATGGCTACACCTTC
CDR3: CASSERWELNYGYTF
J: TRBJ1-2
V: TRBV3-1
D: NA
size: few

DNA: TGTGCCTGGAGTGTACGGGACAGGGCTGGAAACACCATATATTTT
CDR3: CAWSVRDRAGNTIYF
J: TRBJ1-3
V: TRBV30
D: TRBD1
size: few

DNA: TGCGCCAGCAGCCAAGACGGCGGGAGCAATGAGCAGTTCTTC
CDR3: CASSQDGGSNEQFF
J: TRBJ2-1
V: TRBV4-1
D: TRBD2
size: many

DNA: TGCAGTGCTACTCGGCGCGCCGGGGAGCTGTTTTTT
CDR3: CSATRRAGELFF
J: TRBJ2-2
V: TRBV20-1
D: NA
size: few

DNA: TGTGCCAGCAGTCAAGTACCCCCTGGACAGGGTAGAACCGGGGAGCTGTTTTTT
CDR3: CASSQVPPGQGRTGELFF
J: TRBJ2-2
V: TRBV27
D: TRBD1
size: NA

DNA: TGTGCCAGCAACTTTCCGGGGACTGGGGCCAACGTCCTGACTTTC
CDR3: CASNFPGTGANVLTF
J: TRBJ2-6
V: TRBV5-5
D: NA
size: few

DNA: TGTGCCAGCAGGCGTAGCATAGATGGCACAGATACGCAGTATTTT
CDR3: CASRRSIDGTDTQYF
J: TRBJ2-3
V: TRBV12-3/TRBV12-4
D: NA
size: few

DNA: TGCGCCAGCAGCCAAGACGCGGTGGGTAGCACAGATACGCAGTATTTT
CDR3: CASSQDAVGSTDTQYF
J: TRBJ2-3
V: TRBV4-3
D: NA
size: NA

DNA: TGTGCCTGGAAGGGACAGGGGGCTGGAAACACCATATATTTT
CDR3: CAWKGQGAGNTIYF
J: TRBJ1-3
V: TRBV30
D: TRBD1
size: few

DNA: TGTGCCAGCAGTTACATTTCCGGAGAGCAGTTCTTC
CDR3: CASSYISGEQFF
J: TRBJ2-1
V: TRBV6-2/TRBV6-3
D: NA
size: many

DNA: TGCAGTGCAAGACTGGACAGCCGCTACGAGCAGTACTTC
CDR3: CSARLDSRYEQYF
J: TRBJ2-7
V: TRBV20-1
D: NA
size: many

DNA: TGTGCCAGCAGCTTATTGCAGGGCAGGGACGAGCAGTACTTC
CDR3: CASSLLQGRDEQYF
J: TRBJ2-7
V: TRBV7-6
D: NA
size: NA

DNA: TGCGCCAGCAGCCTGAATCAGGCAGGGGGGAGTTCACCCCTCCACTTT
CDR3: CASSLNQAGGSSPLHF
J: TRBJ1-6
V: TRBV4-1
D: TRBD1
size: many

DNA: TGTGCCAGCAGTTCTCTGACACCGCCCCCCGAGCAGTACTTC
CDR3: CASSSLTPPPEQYF
J: TRBJ2-7
V: TRBV12-3/TRBV12-4
D: NA
size: few

DNA: TGTGCCAGCAGCTTAGCGCAGGGTTACACAGATACGCAGTATTTT
CDR3: CASSLAQGYTDTQYF
J: TRBJ2-3
V: TRBV11-2
D: NA
size: NA

DNA: TGCGCCAGCAGCTTGACAGTCACCAATGAAGCTTTCTTT
CDR3: CASSLTVTNEAFF
J: TRBJ1-1
V: TRBV5-1
D: NA
size: many

DNA: TGCAGCGTAGCGCGGGGGACAGAAGCTTTCTTT
CDR3: CSVARGTEAFF
J: TRBJ1-1
V: TRBV29-1
D: NA
size: many

DNA: TGCAGTGCTCGGACTATATCGAACACTGAAGCTTTCTTT
CDR3: CSARTISNTEAFF
J: TRBJ1-1
V: TRBV20-1
D: NA
size: many

DNA: TGTGCCAGCAGCTTACAACCGGGACAGGGTCTATCTGCGAACACCGGGGAGCTGTTTTTT
CDR3: CASSLQPGQGLSANTGELFF
J: TRBJ2-2
V: TRBV7-9
D: TRBD1
size: few

DNA: TGTGCCAGCAGTCCCGGACTAGCGGGAGTGGATACGCAGTATTTT
CDR3: CASSPGLAGVDTQYF
J: TRBJ2-3
V: TRBV5-1
D: TRBD2
size: many

DNA: TGCGCCAGCAGCCAAGACCGGGACGGGGGCTACGAGCAGTACTTC
CDR3: CASSQDRDGGYEQYF
J: TRBJ2-7
V: TRBV4-3
D: NA
size: NA

DNA: TGCAGTGCTAGAGATCCTCGCTCTGGGGCCAACGTCCTGACTTTC
CDR3: CSARDPRSGANVLTF
J: TRBJ2-6
V: TRBV20-1
D: NA
size: many

DNA: TGTGCCACCGGGGCTAGCGGACGCACAGATACGCAGTATTTT
CDR3: CATGASGRTDTQYF
J: TRBJ2-3
V: TRBV6-1
D: TRBD2
size: few

DNA: TGCAGCGTTGTTTTACGGGAGCCGTCCTACGAGCAGTACTTC
CDR3: CSVVLREPSYEQYF
J: TRBJ2-7
V: TRBV29-1
D: NA
size: few

DNA: TGTGCCAGCAGTCCCAACTTAGAGCAGTACTTC
CDR3: CASSPNLEQYF
J: TRBJ2-7
V: TRBV28
D: NA
size: few

DNA: TGCAGTGCTAGATGGGAGTGGCAGCGGATCACAGATACGCAGTATTTT
CDR3: CSARWEWQRITDTQYF
J: TRBJ2-3
V: TRBV20-1
D: NA
size: NA

DNA: TGTGCCAGCAGCGTAGGAACAGCGAACACTGAAGCTTTCTTT
CDR3: CASSVGTANTEAFF
J: TRBJ1-1
V: TRBV9
D: NA
size: NA

DNA: TGTGCCAGCAGTCCGTCCGGGACCATCTACAATGAGCAGTTCTTC
CDR3: CASSPSGTIYNEQFF
J: TRBJ2-1
V: TRBV12-3/TRBV12-4
D: NA
size: NA

DNA: TGTGCCAGCAGCTTAGACGGGGGTGAGGGCACTGAAGCTTTCTTT
CDR3: CASSLDGGEGTEAFF
J: TRBJ1-1
V: TRBV7-8
D: NA
size: NA

DNA: TGCGCCAGCAGTAACGGGGGCACCGGGGAGCTGTTTTTT
CDR3: CASSNGGTGELFF
J: TRBJ2-2
V: TRBV5-1
D: NA
size: many

DNA: TGTGCCAGCAGCTTAGAGCGACATCAGCCCCAGCATTTT
CDR3: CASSLERHQPQHF
J: TRBJ1-5
V: TRBV7-9
D: NA
size: NA

DNA: TGTGCCAGCAGCGGCAGGGATGATAATTCCTACAATGAGCAGTTCTTC
CDR3: CASSGRDDNSYNEQFF
J: TRBJ2-1
V: TRBV7-9
D: NA
size: NA

DNA: TGTGCCAGCAGCCGATTAGACAAGGACAATGAGCAGTTCTTC
CDR3: CASSRLDKDNEQFF
J: TRBJ2-1
V: TRBV7-9
D: NA
size: NA

DNA: TGCGCCAGCAGCCAACACACTGGCGGCAGACAAGAGACCCAGTACTTC
CDR3: CASSQHTGGRQETQYF
J: TRBJ2-5
V: TRBV4-3
D: NA
size: few

DNA: TGCGCCAGCAGTGGGACTAGGGGGAATGAGCAGTTCTTC
CDR3: CASSGTRGNEQFF
J: TRBJ2-1
V: TRBV10-2
D: NA
size: many

DNA: TGCAGCGGACTAGCGGGAGGGACAGATACGCAGTATTTT
CDR3: CSGLAGGTDTQYF
J: TRBJ2-3
V: TRBV29-1
D: TRBD2
size: few

DNA: TGTGCCAGCAGCCGAGCCATAGAGACCCAGTACTTC
CDR3: CASSRAIETQYF
J: TRBJ2-5
V: TRBV7-9
D: NA
size: few

DNA: TGCAGTGTGGGCGGGACCCAAGAGACCCAGTACTTC
CDR3: CSVGGTQETQYF
J: TRBJ2-5
V: TRBV20-1
D: NA
size: many

DNA: TGTGCCAGCAGTAAACAGGGGACCACTTCTTCACCCCTCCACTTT
CDR3: CASSKQGTTSSPLHF
J: TRBJ1-6
V: TRBV28
D: TRBD1
size: many

DNA: TGTGCCAGCAGCCAAGATCCAGGGGGCGGGCAGTACTTC
CDR3: CASSQDPGGGQYF
J: TRBJ2-7
V: TRBV3-1
D: TRBD1
size: NA

DNA: TGCAGCGTTGGTAGCACAGATACGCAGTATTTT
CDR3: CSVGSTDTQYF
J: TRBJ2-3
V: TRBV29-1
D: NA
size: many

DNA: TGTGCCAGCAGTTTATCGGGGACTAGCGGGGGGGCGATTTTCGGGGAGCTGTTTTTT
CDR3: CASSLSGTSGGAIFGELFF
J: TRBJ2-2
V: TRBV27
D: TRBD2
size: NA